The rows below give T cell receptor beta chains drawn from one sample of a study of beta chain features in type 1 diabetes. The repertoire was sequenced with immunoSEQ multiplex PCR; TCRdb's copy has only in-frame clones and lacks some. The table lists 250,000 to 350,000 clones, approximately 16% of them singletons, with approximately 0.015% in the top ten. Sequencing input: naive CD4+ T cells from blood. The receptors were sampled from a man in his late teens or twenties with type 1 diabetes. CDR3s include the opening cysteine and the closing phenylalanine or tryptophan.

J gene	V gene	CDR3 protein
TRBJ1-3	TRBV5-4	CASSRGGPSGVSGNTIYF
TRBJ2-3	TRBV5-6	CASSPTSGGTDTQYF
TRBJ2-1	TRBV14	CASSQDGRSNNEQFF
TRBJ2-1	TRBV6-5	CASSRLVAAGEQFF
TRBJ2-7	TRBV30	CAWSPGLLEQYF
TRBJ1-3	TRBV7-2	CASSLGSSGNTIYF
TRBJ2-3	TRBV2	CASRDRADTQYF
TRBJ2-5	TRBV7-2	CASSSRLAGDETQYF
TRBJ1-1	TRBV30	CASERDRESAFF
TRBJ2-3	TRBV5-1	CASSVRLAGTSTDTQYF
TRBJ2-5	TRBV20-1	CSARVGETQYF
TRBJ2-7	TRBV4-3	CASSQETGGAEQYF
TRBJ1-2	TRBV2	CASRGQPYGYTF
TRBJ2-7	TRBV28	CASRSGQAYEQYF
TRBJ2-2	TRBV4-3	CASSQEGRNTGELFF
TRBJ2-2	TRBV2	CASRTLRGKGELFF
TRBJ2-7	TRBV7-9	CASRRRGSYEQYF
TRBJ1-3	TRBV4-3	CASSQDRAGVSGNTIYF
TRBJ2-3	TRBV14	CASSQYLAGGSDTQYF
TRBJ2-1	TRBV28	CASSSWTGNNEQFF
TRBJ2-5	TRBV5-1	CASTETTERETQYF
TRBJ1-6	TRBV5-1	CASSSGTGGSPLHF
TRBJ1-5	TRBV28	CASSSSHPGVGREPQHF